The 2 T cell receptor beta chains below come from one sample, sequenced in a study of T cells in Graves' hyperthyroidism and ophthalmopathy. TCR beta CDR3 sequences were amplified from RNA transcripts. Primed by the HTBI set, a first-round RT-PCR was run on the TCR CDR3. Via MiXCR, TCRdb re-called the multiplex PCR reads, giving one row per CDR3 protein. The sample contains about 270,000 distinct CDR3 sequences, nearly 15% of which appear only once. Sequencing was done on a sample of blood. The receptors come from a woman aged 50 to 65 with Graves' hyperthyroidism that later progressed to Graves' ophthalmopathy.

The gene calls are TRBV6-4 and TRBJ2-7, with TRBD2 identical over 7 bases. In germline, CDR1 is MRHNA, CDR2 SNTAGT. This CDR3 is built from 14 residues. Trimming took 6 bases from V and 2 from J; bases not matched to a gene: 7. Written as DNA, the CDR3 is TGTGCCAGCAGGACCCGCGGGAGTACCTACGAGCAGTACTTC. Encoded protein: CASRTRGSTYEQYF.

This clonotype was seen at least ten times. The chain couples TRBV12-3 or TRBV12-4 to TRBJ1-4; 9 bases agree with TRBD1. V was clipped by 7 bases and J by 6 bases; unmatched bases: 3. This CDR3 comprises 13 residues. CDR3 sequence: CASTWDRDEKLFF. In DNA form, the CDR3 reads TGTGCCAGCACCTGGGACAGGGATGAAAAACTGTTTTTT.